The 27 T cell receptor beta chains listed next were all sequenced from one sample in a study of T cell clonotyping in hematopoietic cell transplantation. TCRdb keeps only in-frame clones here, not all; method: immunoSEQ multiplex PCR. The table includes some 50,000 clones, roughly 80% detected once. Documented time point: recipient sample about 28 days before transplant, after cytoreduction. Sequences were derived from peripheral blood mononuclear cells, sampled before stem cell transplant. These receptor sequences come from a man aged 55-75 years with myelodysplastic syndrome. Some clones in this sample may be carry-over from other donors' samples.

The chain is built from TRBV7-2 and TRBJ1-6, with 8 bases identical to TRBD1. V shed 2 bases, J shed 12 bases, and the junction held 12 bases outside the gene matches. The CDR3 is made up of 16 amino acids. Germline lookup yields CDR1 SGHTA and CDR2 FQGNSA. Written as DNA, the CDR3 is TGTGCCAGCAGCTTAATTGGGACAGGCGAGAGAAAACCCCTCCACTTT. Protein: CASSLIGTGERKPLHF.

The chain is built from TRBV6-5 and TRBJ2-6; D is possibly TRBD2 (6 bases). Per the germline V gene, CDR1 is MNHEY and CDR2 is SVGAGI. V gave up 2 bases and J gave up 1 base, with 6 bases separating them. The CDR3 sequence is 15 residues long. The CDR3: CASSYRGSGANVLTF. The CDR3 region has the DNA TGTGCCAGCAGTTACCGGGGGTCTGGGGCCAACGTCCTGACTTTC.

The rearrangement uses TRBV2 and TRBJ1-5, with 10 bases identical to TRBD1. CDR3 length: 16 amino acids. Germline values: CDR1 SNHLY, CDR2 FYNNEI. After removal of 4 bases from V and 0 bases from J, the junction contained 3 bases not matched to a gene. In DNA, the CDR3 is TGTGCCAGCAGTGTGGACAGGGGGTATAGCAATCAGCCCCAGCATTTT. It specifies CASSVDRGYSNQPQHF.

The CDR3 reads CASSVDGTMTDTQYF. The CDR3 DNA is TGTGCCAGCAGCGTAGATGGGACGATGACAGATACGCAGTATTTT. This chain uses TRBV9 with TRBJ2-3; perhaps D is TRBD1 or TRBD2 (5 bases each). The V and J ends lost 0 bases and 3 bases respectively, with 11 bases between them. The CDR3 is 15 amino acids. From germline, CDR1 is SGDLS and CDR2 YYNGEE.

The chain combines TRBV7-9 with TRBJ1-2, with a tentative D call TRBD1 (6 bases). This CDR3 is 13 amino acids long. Germline CDR1 SEHNR, CDR2 FQNEAQ (reference sequence). Trimming removed 6 bases at V and 4 bases at J, with 12 bases between. The CDR3 nucleotides read TGTGCCAGCAGTTCGACAGGCCTCTATGGCTACACCTTC. Translated: CASSSTGLYGYTF.

The gene calls are TRBV20-1 and TRBJ2-7, with D hard to call. Germline CDR1 reads DFQATT; CDR2 reads SNEGSKA (reference sequence). V lost 6 bases and J lost 5, with 11 bases in between. The CDR3 has 11 residues. The CDR3 DNA reads as TGCAGTGCGCTATCGGCCAACGAGCAGTACTTC. It codes for CSALSANEQYF.

The chain has TRBV7-2 and TRBJ1-2; D unresolved. The CDR3 length is 13 residues. Germline CDR1 reads SGHTA; CDR2 reads FQGNSA. V was shortened by 5 bases and J by 3 bases, with 10 bases between the two germline ends. CDR3 DNA sequence: TGTGCCAGCAGCCCAGGACCGGACTATGGCTACACCTTC. Its translation is CASSPGPDYGYTF.

This chain connects TRBV6-5 to TRBJ2-1; D is perhaps TRBD1 (6 bases). This CDR3 region has 15 residues. CDR1 is MNHEY and CDR2 is SVGAGI in the germline V gene. V gave up 0 bases and J gave up 11 bases, with 17 bases separating them. CDR3 DNA: TGTGCCAGCAGTTACTCTACGGCAGGGGCGCAAAAGCAGTTCTTC. Residues: CASSYSTAGAQKQFF.

The table lists this clone with a few counts. The chain carries TRBV11-2 and TRBJ1-2, with 9 bases fitting TRBD1. The CDR3 runs to 13 residues. Trimming at V came to 6 bases and at J to 4 bases, leaving 3 bases not matched to a gene. Germline V lookup: CDR1 SGHAT, CDR2 FQNNGV. CDR3 sequence reads: CASRGQGRYGYTF. The CDR3 DNA reads as TGTGCCAGCAGGGGACAGGGACGCTATGGCTACACCTTC.

The CDR3 is CASSDRVEGYTF. The CDR3 bases are TGTGCCAGCAGCGACAGGGTCGAAGGCTACACCTTC. The chain has TRBV9 and TRBJ1-2; a possible D gene is TRBD1 (6 bases). Trimming removed 3 bases at V and 8 bases at J, with 11 bases between. Germline values: CDR1 SGDLS, CDR2 YYNGEE. The CDR3 extends over 12 amino acids.

The chain joins TRBV14 to TRBJ2-1; 9 bases fit TRBD1. Trimming cost V 6 bases and J 9 bases; bases outside gene matches: 12. Germline lookup yields CDR1 SGHDN and CDR2 FVKESK. The CDR3 loop spans 15 amino acids. The CDR3 loop is CASSPGQGRRSEQFF. The CDR3 DNA follows: TGTGCCAGCAGTCCGGGACAGGGAAGACGAAGTGAGCAGTTCTTC.

This rearrangement joins TRBV4-3 to TRBJ1-3; D gene unclear. The CDR3 totals 16 residues. The ends were cut back, 3 bases at V and 0 bases at J, with 12 bases in the middle. Germline V lookup: CDR1 LGHNA, CDR2 YSLEER. CDR3 coding DNA: TGCGCCAGCAGCCACTCCGGGAGTCACTCTGGAAACACCATATATTTT. Translated: CASSHSGSHSGNTIYF.

The chain has TRBV5-4 and TRBJ2-2; D possibly corresponds to TRBD2 (6 bases). V lost 1 base and J 6 bases, leaving 19 bases between the germline ends. Germline V gives CDR1 SGHNT, CDR2 YYREEE (reference sequence). The CDR3 totals 17 residues. CDR3 residues: CASSLFSSRGWPGELFF. The CDR3 bases are TGTGCCAGCAGCTTGTTCTCCTCGCGGGGATGGCCCGGGGAGCTGTTTTTT.

The chain joins TRBV7-9 to TRBJ1-3, with D perhaps TRBD1 (6 bases). The germline V gene has CDR1 SEHNR and CDR2 FQNEAQ (reference sequence). The CDR3 extends over 15 amino acids. Trimming cost V 5 bases and J 7 bases, with 18 bases left between them. The CDR3 spells CASSPSQGPGNTIYF. The CDR3 region has the DNA TGTGCCAGCAGCCCCTCCCAGGGGCCCGGGAACACCATATATTTT.

V gene TRBV7-6 combines with J gene TRBJ2-5; D gene unclear. With 3 bases removed from V and 0 bases from J, the gap between germline ends came to 8 bases. The germline V gene has CDR1 SGHVS and CDR2 FNYEAQ. The CDR3 runs 14 residues. CDR3 coding DNA: TGTGCCAGCAGCTTGTTCAGAAACCAAGAGACCCAGTACTTC. This gives the protein CASSLFRNQETQYF.

The chain's CDR3 is CASSEISNTEAFF. In DNA, the CDR3 is TGCGCCAGCAGCGAGATTTCGAACACTGAAGCTTTCTTT. The chain carries TRBV5-1 and TRBJ1-1; D gene uncertain. CDR1 is SGHRS and CDR2 is YFSETQ in the germline V gene. V was pared by 4 bases and J by 1 base, with 8 bases between. This CDR3 contains 13 residues.

The rearrangement links TRBV19 to TRBJ2-1; 8 nucleotides agree with TRBD2. V gave up 3 bases and J gave up 9 bases; unmatched junction bases: 4. Germline lookup yields CDR1 LNHDA and CDR2 SQIVND (reference sequence). The CDR3 runs 13 residues. The CDR3 loop is CASSIGAGVEQFF. As DNA, the CDR3 is TGTGCCAGTAGTATCGGAGCGGGGGTTGAGCAGTTCTTC.

This chain joins TRBV5-6 and TRBJ2-1; the D gene is possibly TRBD2 (6 bases). The CDR3 totals 17 residues. The germline V gene has CDR1 SGHDT and CDR2 YYEEEE. V was shortened by 7 bases and J by 1 base, with 21 bases between the two germline ends. The CDR3 DNA is TGTGCCAGCGTCGACCAACTAGCCAGCCGGTCCTACAATGAGCAGTTCTTC. Translation: CASVDQLASRSYNEQFF.

This clone was recorded once. CDR3 loop: CASSPGALGTEAFF. CDR3 nucleotides: TGTGCCAGCAGTCCCGGGGCCCTAGGAACTGAAGCTTTCTTT. The V call is TRBV27, the J call TRBJ1-1; a weak D match, TRBD1 (5 bases). This CDR3 spans 14 amino acids. The V gene's germline CDR1 is MNHEY and CDR2 SMNVEV (reference sequence). With 5 bases removed from V and 5 bases from J, the gap between germline ends came to 15 bases.

The table lists this clone with a few counts. The CDR3: CASSYRVTNTEAFF. The CDR3 bases are TGTGCCAGCAGTTACAGGGTTACGAACACTGAAGCTTTCTTT. The chain links TRBV6-5 to TRBJ1-1; D not certain. V gave up 2 bases and J gave up 1 base, with 8 bases separating them. This CDR3 contains 14 residues. Germline CDR1 is MNHEY and CDR2 is SVGAGI.

J is TRBJ2-2 and V is TRBV25-1, with D perhaps being TRBD1 or TRBD2 (6 bases each). CDR1 and CDR2 from the germline V gene are MGHDK and SYGVNS. The CDR3 runs 15 residues. Trimming shortened V by 7 bases and J by 3 bases, and 15 bases separated the two germline ends. CDR3 sequence reads: CASTLGGRDTGELFF. The CDR3, as DNA: TGTGCCAGCACCCTTGGGGGGCGGGACACCGGGGAGCTGTTTTTT.

This chain uses TRBV5-6 with TRBJ1-1; D possibly corresponds to TRBD1 (5 bases). Germline V gene data show CDR1 as SGHDT and CDR2 as YYEEEE. This CDR3 contains 13 residues. V shed 1 base and J shed 9 bases, with 13 bases lying between them. CDR3 nucleotide sequence: TGTGCCAGCAGCTTGTGGGACCAGGGTAAAGCTTTCTTT. It is translated as CASSLWDQGKAFF.

The chain employs TRBV18 and TRBJ1-3, with D possibly matching TRBD1 (5 bases). The length of the CDR3 is 15 residues. Germline V lookup: CDR1 KGHSH, CDR2 LQKENI. With 2 bases removed from V and 4 bases from J, the gap between germline ends came to 12 bases. This CDR3 reads CASSPSQGAGNTIYF. The CDR3 bases are TGTGCCAGCTCACCAAGCCAGGGTGCCGGAAACACCATATATTTT. Full variable domain (rest looked up from reference TRBV18 and TRBJ1-3): NAGVMQNPRHLVRRRGQEARLRCSPMKGHSHVYWYRQLPEEGLKFMVYLQKENIIDESGMPKERFSAEFPKEGPSILRIQQVVRGDSAAYFCASSPSQGAGNTIYFGEGSWLTVV.

The rearrangement uses TRBV2 and TRBJ2-1; 13 bases map to TRBD2. CDR3 length: 15 residues. Germline V gene sequence: CDR1 SNHLY, CDR2 FYNNEI. V lost 7 bases and J lost 5; bases outside the gene matches: 5. CDR3 nucleotide sequence: TGTGCCAGCAACCGACTAGCGGGGGGAAACAATGAGCAGTTCTTC. This encodes CASNRLAGGNNEQFF. The whole variable domain, filled in from reference TRBV2 and TRBJ2-1, reads EPEVTQTPSHQVTQMGQEVILRCVPISNHLYFYWYRQILGQKVEFLVSFYNNEISEKSEIFDDQFSVERPDGSNFTLKIRSTKLEDSAMYFCASNRLAGGNNEQFFGPGTRLTVL.

V gene TRBV28 combines with J gene TRBJ1-2; D is undetermined. The CDR3 contains 14 residues. V lost 4 bases, J lost 6 bases, and 15 bases lay in between. Per germline, CDR1 MDHEN and CDR2 SYDVKM. The CDR3 loop reads CASSSPGAGDGYTF. For the CDR3, the DNA is TGTGCCAGCAGTTCCCCAGGTGCCGGGGATGGCTACACCTTC.

The chain links TRBV29-1 to TRBJ1-5, with D possibly TRBD1 on 5 matching bases. The V and J ends lost 7 bases and 7 bases respectively, with 14 bases between them. Germline CDR1 SQVTM, CDR2 ANQGSEA. CDR3 length: 12 amino acids. CDR3 in amino acids: CSAGQGGQPQHF. The DNA of the CDR3 is TGCAGCGCCGGGCAGGGTGGGCAGCCCCAGCATTTT. Full variable domain (rest looked up from reference TRBV29-1 and TRBJ1-5): SAVISQKPSRDICQRGTSLTIQCQVDSQVTMMFWYRQQPGQSLTLIATANQGSEATYESGFVIDKFPISRPNLTFSTLTVSNMSPEDSSIYLCSAGQGGQPQHFGDGTRLSIL.

The CDR3 loop is CATSYVSGGTGELFF. The CDR3 DNA reads TGCGCCACCTCTTATGTTAGCGGGGGCACCGGGGAGCTGTTTTTT. V is TRBV5-1 and J is TRBJ2-2; TRBD2 agrees at 9 bases. The CDR3 runs 15 residues. Germline CDR1 is SGHRS and CDR2 is YFSETQ. Losses at the gene ends were 9 bases for V and 4 bases for J; bases not matched to a gene: 10.